This T cell receptor beta chain comes out of a study of blood T cell repertoires in COVID-19. The V gene end was trimmed by 6 bases and the J gene end by 4 bases; junction bases not matched to a gene: 5. The germline CDR1 and CDR2 sequences are SNHLY and FYNNEI. This CDR3 contains 14 residues. Profiling relied on immunoSEQ multiplex PCR, and the TCRdb table lists in-frame clones only, not all of them. Here the sample spans 150,000 or so clones, approximately 75% being singletons. This chain links TRBV2 with TRBJ1-1, with 10 bases identical to TRBD1. This sequence originates from a human donor in a cohort sampled during active COVID-19. Sample: peripheral blood. The CDR3 bases are TGTGCCAGCAGCCGACAGGGGGCGGGCACTGAAGCTTTCTTT. The encoded protein is CASSRQGAGTEAFF.